One sample yielded the 9 T cell receptor beta chains listed below, sequenced in a study of blood T cell repertoires in COVID-19. The assay was immunoSEQ multiplex PCR, and TCRdb's table has in-frame clones only and misses some. The sample shows 150,000 to 200,000 clones, roughly 90% of them seen only once. The sample consisted of peripheral blood. The receptors come from a man aged 45-65 years with acute or convalescent COVID-19.

The V and J genes are TRBV6-6 and TRBJ2-7; 7 bases agree with TRBD2. The CDR3 sequence is 16 residues long. Per germline, CDR1 MNHNY and CDR2 SVGAGI (reference sequence). Trimming cost V 7 bases and J 2 bases; bases outside gene matches: 14. The CDR3 protein is CASMGAGFNSTYEQYF. The CDR3 DNA is TGTGCCAGCATGGGAGCGGGGTTTAACTCTACCTACGAGCAGTACTTC.

The chain has TRBV25-1 and TRBJ1-4; the match to TRBD1 covers 9 bases. V lost 6 bases, J lost 11 bases, and 10 bases stayed unmatched. This CDR3 is 14 amino acids long. Germline CDR1 and CDR2: MGHDK and SYGVNS. The CDR3 DNA sequence: TGTGCCAGCAGCCCGGGACAGGGTCTAGCGAAACTGTTTTTT. Translated, it gives CASSPGQGLAKLFF.

To note about this clone: In the same sample, other DNA sequences code for this CDR3. V is TRBV6-5 and J is TRBJ1-1; D perhaps matches TRBD1 (5 bases). Germline CDR1 and CDR2: MNHEY and SVGAGI. The CDR3 has 13 residues. Trimming cost V 6 bases and J 1 base, with 9 bases left between them. CDR3 protein: CASSLGQNTEAFF. CDR3 nucleotides: TGTGCCAGCAGCCTCGGACAGAACACTGAAGCTTTCTTT.

The J gene is TRBJ2-5, the V gene TRBV5-1, with TRBD2 matching 8 bases. Germline trimming cut 4 bases from V and 3 bases from J; bases unmatched to any gene: 5. The CDR3 sequence is 14 residues long. Germline V gives CDR1 SGHRS, CDR2 YFSETQ. The CDR3 nucleotides read TGCGCCAGCAGCAGCGGGGGAGATAAAGAGACCCAGTACTTC. Protein sequence: CASSSGGDKETQYF. The whole variable domain, remainder taken from reference TRBV5-1 and TRBJ2-5, is KAGVTQTPRYLIKTRGQQVTLSCSPISGHRSVSWYQQTPGQGLQFLFEYFSETQRNKGNFPGRFSGRQFSNSRSEMNVSTLELGDSALYLCASSSGGDKETQYFGPGTRLLVL.

The chain uses TRBV15 and TRBJ1-1; D gene uncertain. Germline assignment: CDR1 LNHNV and CDR2 YYDKDF (reference sequence). The CDR3 has 13 amino acids. Trimming took off 0 bases at V and 6 bases at J, with 8 bases between the two ends. DNA of the CDR3: TGTGCCACCAGCAGAGACAGAGGGTCTGAAGCTTTCTTT. Its translation: CATSRDRGSEAFF.

This clone appeared a single time. The chain employs TRBV27 and TRBJ2-5; TRBD1 is a possible D gene (5 bases). This CDR3 spans 16 amino acids. The germline V gene encodes CDR1 MNHEY and CDR2 SMNVEV (reference sequence). With 4 bases removed from V and 1 base from J, the gap between germline ends came to 16 bases. CDR3 DNA: TGTGCCAGCAGTTCCGACAGTTCCCCTCTCCAAGAGACCCAGTACTTC. Its protein product is CASSSDSSPLQETQYF.

J is TRBJ1-5 and V is TRBV12-3 or TRBV12-4; D is unclear. The V gene lost 3 bases and the J gene lost 6 bases, with 6 bases spanning the gap. The CDR3 runs 12 residues. CDR3 residues: CASSLPSQPQHF. CDR3 sequence (DNA): TGTGCCAGCAGTTTGCCTAGTCAGCCCCAGCATTTT.

The genes are TRBV10-3 and TRBJ2-7; 7 bases line up with TRBD1. CDR1 is ENHRY, CDR2 SYGVKD, per germline. This CDR3 has 13 residues. J gave up 1 base and V 6 bases, and 3 bases lay outside the gene matches. The CDR3 sequence: CAIRDRVSYEQYF. The CDR3 nucleotides read TGTGCCATCAGAGACAGGGTATCCTACGAGCAGTACTTC.

The chain combines TRBV7-6 with TRBJ2-3; possibly TRBD2 for D (7 bases). The CDR3 runs to 15 residues. V was clipped by 7 bases and J by 5 bases, with 19 bases between them. The germline gives CDR1 SGHVS, CDR2 FNYEAQ. CDR3 sequence (DNA): TGTGCCAGCACCCAAGGAGGGGGGGCAGGAGATACGCAGTATTTT. Protein sequence: CASTQGGGAGDTQYF.